This T cell receptor beta chain was sequenced during a study of control samples from healthy donors and cancer patients. CDR1 is LGHNA, CDR2 YNFKEQ, per germline. The CDR3 contains 14 residues. V lost 4 bases, J lost 3 bases, and 10 bases lay in between. The table came from immunoSEQ multiplex PCR; TCRdb's copy has only in-frame clones and leaves some out. The data show 350,000 to 450,000 clones, more than 80% seen once. The rearrangement joins TRBV4-2 to TRBJ1-5, with a weak D call TRBD1 (6 bases). The sequence was collected from a man aged 40-49 years with head and neck cancer. Sequencing input: PBMCs. This CDR3 is CASSPDRLNQPQHF. The CDR3 DNA reads TGTGCCAGCAGCCCCGACAGGCTCAATCAGCCCCAGCATTTT.